Shown below are 32 T cell receptor beta chains from a single sample sequenced in a study of shared clonotypes between healthy human individuals. TCRdb's table, derived via immunoSEQ multiplex PCR, lists solely in-frame clones and lacks some. The sample records about 500,000 clones, over 60% being singletons. Sequencing was performed on PBMCs. These TCRs come from a woman in her thirties or forties in good health. Some clones in this sample may be carry-over from other donors' samples.

Notes on this clone: Sequence at one end of the junction differs from germline and may be a read error. This chain links TRBV7-9 with TRBJ2-5, with TRBD1 matching 9 bases. There are 14 residues in the CDR3. Germline V CDR1 and CDR2: SEHNR, FQNEAQ (reference sequence). CDR3 protein: CASRPGTGQGTQYF. The DNA for the CDR3 is TGTGCCAGCAGGCCCGGGACAGGGCAAGGGACCCAGTACTTC. Using reference TRBV7-9 and TRBJ2-5 for the parts outside the CDR3, the full variable domain is DTGVSQNPRHKITKRGQNVTFRCDPISEHNRLYWYRQTLGQGPEFLTYFQNEAQLEKSRLLSDRFSAERPKGSFSTLEIQRTEQGDSAMYLCASRPGTGQGTQYFGPGTRLLVL.

This clone showed up just once. The chain couples TRBV6-1 to TRBJ2-7; D ambiguous. Between the trimmed V and J ends, which lost 6 bases and 2 bases, there was a span of 8 bases. Per the germline V gene, CDR1 is MNHNS and CDR2 is SASEGT. This CDR3 has 12 residues. CDR3 sequence reads: CASSMLAYEQYF. DNA of the CDR3: TGTGCCAGCAGCATGTTAGCCTACGAGCAGTACTTC.

The chain uses TRBV7-9 and TRBJ2-3; 7 bases are shared with TRBD2. CDR3 length: 15 amino acids. CDR1 SEHNR and CDR2 FQNEAQ come from the germline V gene (reference sequence). Unmatched junction bases numbered 8, after V lost 3 bases and J lost 5 bases. CDR3 loop: CASSLKAGVQDTQYF. CDR3 nucleotide sequence: TGTGCCAGCAGCTTGAAGGCGGGAGTACAAGATACGCAGTATTTT.

The CDR3 coding sequence is TGTGCCAGCAGCCCGGGGACTAGCGGGGTGTTGGAGCAGTACTTC. Amino acids: CASSPGTSGVLEQYF. The J gene is TRBJ2-7, the V gene TRBV7-2, with TRBD2 matching over 13 bases. The V segment lost 5 bases and the J segment 7 bases; nucleotides outside the gene matches: 8. The CDR3 contains 15 residues. Germline lookup yields CDR1 SGHTA and CDR2 FQGNSA.

The chain links TRBV25-1 to TRBJ1-1; possible D gene TRBD1, 6 bases. The V gene's germline CDR1 is MGHDK and CDR2 SYGVNS. This CDR3 is built from 16 residues. The ends were cut back, 4 bases at V and 3 bases at J, with 18 bases in the middle. The CDR3 sequence: CASSGGEGDGHTEAFF. The CDR3 region has the DNA TGTGCCAGCAGTGGTGGGGAGGGGGACGGGCACACTGAAGCTTTCTTT. Supplemented by reference TRBV25-1 and TRBJ1-1, the full variable domain reads EADIYQTPRYLVIGTGKKITLECSQTMGHDKMYWYQQDPGMELHLIHYSYGVNSTEKGDLSSESTVSRIRTEHFPLTLESARPSHTSQYLCASSGGEGDGHTEAFFGQGTRLTVV.

This chain's CDR3 is CASSYKDRGFSEQYF. CDR3 nucleotides: TGTGCCAGCAGTTACAAGGACAGGGGGTTCAGCGAGCAGTACTTC. V is TRBV6-5 and J is TRBJ2-7; 10 nucleotides align to TRBD1. The CDR3 is made up of 15 amino acids. With 2 bases clipped from V and 6 bases from J, the junction kept 7 bases outside the gene matches. Germline V gene sequence: CDR1 MNHEY, CDR2 SVGAGI.

The rearrangement joins TRBV28 to TRBJ1-2; no clear D gene. The CDR3 covers 11 residues. Germline V gene data show CDR1 as MDHEN and CDR2 as SYDVKM. Trimming removed 9 bases from V and 1 base from J, with 6 bases in between. Here the CDR3 DNA reads TGTGCCAGTCAGAGTAACTATGGCTACACCTTC. Translation gives CASQSNYGYTF.

This clone was seen a handful of times. This chain uses TRBV7-9 with TRBJ2-2; D is uncertain. The germline gives CDR1 SEHNR, CDR2 FQNEAQ (reference sequence). V lost 0 bases to trimming and J lost 8 bases, with 10 bases between them. CDR3 size: 14 residues. CDR3 nucleotide sequence: TGTGCCAGCAGCTTAGCCTCGTTGGGAGGGGAGCTGTTTTTT. Its protein product is CASSLASLGGELFF.

Points on this clone: This is likely an artifact of a read error, given a far larger clone one base away. The rearrangement links TRBV29-1 to TRBJ1-1; D may be TRBD1 (5 bases). The CDR3 runs to 13 residues. The germline CDR1 and CDR2 sequences are SQVTM and ANQGSEA. CDR3 DNA: TGCAGCGTTGAAAAGGGGCAGAACACTAAAGCTTTCTTT. It translates to CSVEKGQNTKAFF.

The chain employs TRBV6-1 and TRBJ1-5, with TRBD1 matching over 9 bases. The CDR3 sequence is 15 residues long. Germline assignment: CDR1 MNHNS and CDR2 SASEGT. V trimming: 0 bases; J trimming: 6 bases; junction bases outside the gene matches: 3. Here the CDR3 reads CASSEAEQGAQPQHF. The CDR3 DNA is TGTGCCAGCAGTGAAGCGGAACAGGGGGCTCAGCCCCAGCATTTT.

The J gene is TRBJ2-5, the V gene TRBV4-3; 14 nucleotides match TRBD2. The junction had 5 bases not matched to a gene; V was cut back by 4 bases and J by 4 bases. The CDR3 has 16 residues. Per the germline V gene, CDR1 is LGHNA and CDR2 is YSLEER. The CDR3 nucleotides are TGCGCCAGCAGCCGCGGACTAGCGGGAGGAACAGAGACCCAGTACTTC. The encoded protein is CASSRGLAGGTETQYF.

The chain has TRBV7-3 and TRBJ1-5; D call uncertain. V gave up 4 bases and J gave up 7 bases, with 14 bases separating them. Germline CDR1 reads SGHTA; CDR2 reads FQGTGA. The CDR3 covers 14 residues. The CDR3 spells CASSSLPGEQPQHF. CDR3 DNA: TGTGCCAGCAGCTCCCTACCAGGCGAACAGCCCCAGCATTTT.

The J gene is TRBJ2-7, the V gene TRBV4-3, with D possibly being TRBD2 (6 bases). The CDR3 sequence is 16 residues long. Germline CDR1 is LGHNA and CDR2 is YSLEER. Trimming stripped 1 base from V and 0 bases from J, with 13 bases between. In DNA form, the CDR3 reads TGCGCCAGCAGCCAAGCAAGCGGACTATCCTCCTACGAGCAGTACTTC. Protein sequence: CASSQASGLSSYEQYF.

The DNA for the CDR3 is TGTGCCATCAGCCGGGAGCAGCCTTACAATGAGCAGTTCTTC. Amino acid sequence: CAISREQPYNEQFF. The gene calls are TRBV10-3 and TRBJ2-1; D is perhaps TRBD2 (6 bases). Germline CDR1 and CDR2: ENHRY and SYGVKD. There are 14 residues in the CDR3. V lost 6 bases, J lost 4 bases, and 13 bases lay in between.

The chain combines TRBV4-2 with TRBJ2-3; no clear D. V dropped 0 bases and J dropped 2 bases, with 12 bases sitting between them. CDR1 LGHNA and CDR2 YNFKEQ come from the germline V gene. This CDR3 contains 16 residues. This CDR3 reads CASSQDLGQHTDTQYF. For the CDR3, the DNA is TGTGCCAGCAGCCAAGATTTGGGTCAGCACACAGATACGCAGTATTTT.

This rearrangement joins TRBV7-9 to TRBJ2-5; 8 positions match TRBD1. The DNA end is a closer match to TRBJ2-7, so the J assignment may be wrong. In germline, CDR1 is SEHNR, CDR2 FQNEAQ (reference sequence). CDR3 length: 14 amino acids. This CDR3 reads CASRTTGQDYEQYF. CDR3 DNA sequence: TGTGCCAGCAGGACAACGGGACAGGACTACGAGCAGTACTTC.

The chain combines TRBV28 with TRBJ1-5, with D hard to call. This CDR3 is 12 amino acids long. V shed 5 bases and J shed 13 bases, with 15 bases lying between them. CDR1 and CDR2 (germline): MDHEN, SYDVKM. Here the CDR3 DNA reads TGTGCCAGCAGTATAGCTCGGGGAGTGCAGCATTTT. This sequence encodes CASSIARGVQHF.

Only a few counts were recorded for this clone. The V gene is TRBV5-1, the J gene TRBJ1-2; D is unresolved. Germline V gene lookup returns CDR1 SGHRS and CDR2 YFSETQ. The CDR3 is 13 amino acids. V was shortened by 0 bases and J by 6 bases, with 9 bases between the two germline ends. This CDR3 is CASSLGQQDGYTF. The CDR3 nucleotides read TGCGCCAGCAGCTTGGGCCAGCAAGATGGCTACACCTTC.

As to this clone: This sequence is one base from a far larger clone and is likely a read error. Given the absence of the conserved phenylalanine or tryptophan at the CDR3 end, a read error is likely. The genes are TRBV28 and TRBJ2-7; 7 bases are shared with TRBD2. Germline CDR1 and CDR2: MDHEN and SYDVKM. V lost 7 bases, J lost 9 bases, and 30 bases stayed unmatched. The CDR3 runs to 19 residues. The CDR3, as DNA: TGTGCCAGCACCTCTCTTGGCCGTGGCTCTACGAGGAGCGGGACTTCGCAGTACCTC. This encodes CASTSLGRGSTRSGTSQYL.

The chain employs TRBV7-9 and TRBJ2-3; no definite D call. V lost 0 bases, J lost 2 bases, and 3 bases lay in between. The germline V gene has CDR1 SEHNR and CDR2 FQNEAQ (reference sequence). The CDR3 covers 13 residues. CDR3 nucleotides: TGTGCCAGCAGCTTAGCGCTCACAGATACGCAGTATTTT. This gives the protein CASSLALTDTQYF.

This chain links TRBV20-1 with TRBJ1-2; no reliable D call. CDR3 length: 11 residues. V was trimmed by 1 base and J by 10 bases, leaving 10 bases between them. Germline V gene lookup returns CDR1 DFQATT and CDR2 SNEGSKA (reference sequence). The CDR3 sequence: CSARGGEHYTF. The CDR3 nucleotides are TGCAGTGCTAGAGGGGGAGAACACTACACCTTC.

The sample holds one count of this clone. The chain combines TRBV18 with TRBJ1-1; a weak D match, TRBD1 (6 bases). Per the germline V gene, CDR1 is KGHSH and CDR2 is LQKENI. Trimming cost V 8 bases and J 0 bases, with 10 bases left between them. This CDR3 comprises 13 residues. This CDR3 reads CASLGQMNTEAFF. CDR3 sequence (DNA): TGTGCCAGCCTAGGACAGATGAACACTGAAGCTTTCTTT. Using reference TRBV18 and TRBJ1-1 for the parts outside the CDR3, the full variable domain is NAGVMQNPRHLVRRRGQEARLRCSPMKGHSHVYWYRQLPEEGLKFMVYLQKENIIDESGMPKERFSAEFPKEGPSILRIQQVVRGDSAAYFCASLGQMNTEAFFGQGTRLTVV.

V gene TRBV6-1 combines with J gene TRBJ2-2; TRBD2 matches at 9 bases. The germline CDR1 and CDR2 sequences are MNHNS and SASEGT. CDR3 length equals 15 residues. J was trimmed by 5 bases and V by 5 bases; bases with no gene match: 6. CDR3 amino acids: CASSSLAGLTGELFF. The CDR3 DNA follows: TGTGCCAGCAGTAGTCTAGCGGGACTGACCGGGGAGCTGTTTTTT.

This clone came up many times. This chain connects TRBV10-3 to TRBJ1-3; weak D call: TRBD1 (5 bases). Germline lookup yields CDR1 ENHRY and CDR2 SYGVKD. CDR3 length: 17 residues. The ends were cut back, 0 bases at V and 2 bases at J, with 14 bases in the middle. The CDR3 region has the DNA TGTGCCATCAGTGAGTCGGTCGGGACTCTGGCTGGAAACACCATATATTTT. Translated, it gives CAISESVGTLAGNTIYF.

In the case of this clone: Other nucleotide sequences in the sample specify the same CDR3. The chain has TRBV28 and TRBJ2-5; 14 nucleotides line up with TRBD2. This CDR3 has 15 residues. In germline, CDR1 is MDHEN, CDR2 SYDVKM. The trim removed 4 bases at V and 5 bases at J, leaving 3 bases unmatched. The DNA of the CDR3 is TGTGCCAGCAGTTCGGGACTAGCGGGAGTCGAGACCCAGTACTTC. Translating gives CASSSGLAGVETQYF.

This clone was picked up one time. The J gene is TRBJ1-1, the V gene TRBV13; D gene ambiguous. V shed 4 bases and J shed 4 bases, with 10 bases lying between them. This CDR3 has 13 amino acids. Germline V gene lookup returns CDR1 PRHDT and CDR2 FYEKMQ (reference sequence). Written as DNA, the CDR3 is TGTGCCAGCAGCTGGACGACGAGCACTGAAGCTTTCTTT. Amino acid sequence: CASSWTTSTEAFF. The full variable domain, in which reference TRBV13 and TRBJ1-1 provide the parts outside the CDR3, is AAGVIQSPRHLIKEKRETATLKCYPIPRHDTVYWYQQGPGQDPQFLISFYEKMQSDKGSIPDRFSAQQFSDYHSELNMSSLELGDSALYFCASSWTTSTEAFFGQGTRLTVV.

To note about this clone: Given a much more abundant clone one base away, this may be a read error. The chain combines TRBV2 with TRBJ2-5; possible D gene TRBD2, 6 bases. Trimming left V 4 bases short and J 3 bases short, with 9 bases between. The CDR3 sequence is 13 residues long. Germline loops: CDR1 SNHLY, CDR2 FYNNEI. The CDR3 here is CASSVGSEETQYF. CDR3 bases: TGTGCCAGCAGTGTCGGGAGTGAAGAGACCCAGTACTTC.

This clone was seen only a few times. A clone one base away is much larger, so this may be a read error. The same CDR3 also results from other DNA sequences found in this sample. The J gene is TRBJ2-7, the V gene TRBV28; D unresolved. The CDR3 is 11 amino acids. V lost 2 bases to trimming and J lost 3 bases, with 2 bases between them. Per germline, CDR1 MDHEN and CDR2 SYDVKM. Here the CDR3 reads CASSLIYEQYF. The DNA for the CDR3 is TGTGCCAGCAGTTTAATCTACGAGCAGTACTTC.

The chain carries TRBV5-1 and TRBJ2-7, with D unclear. CDR3 length: 15 amino acids. The V gene's germline CDR1 is SGHRS and CDR2 YFSETQ. V gave up 0 bases and J gave up 2 bases, with 12 bases separating them. The CDR3 region is CASSLESRSTYEQYF. The CDR3 DNA is TGCGCCAGCAGCTTGGAGTCGAGAAGCACCTACGAGCAGTACTTC. Full variable domain (rest looked up from reference TRBV5-1 and TRBJ2-7): KAGVTQTPRYLIKTRGQQVTLSCSPISGHRSVSWYQQTPGQGLQFLFEYFSETQRNKGNFPGRFSGRQFSNSRSEMNVSTLELGDSALYLCASSLESRSTYEQYFGPGTRLTVT.

Remarks on this clone: The junction and the germline gene differ at one end; a read error may be behind it. The chain is built from TRBV7-9 and TRBJ1-4; D is unresolved. The germline CDR1 and CDR2 sequences are SEHNR and FQNEAQ (reference sequence). The CDR3 is 14 residues long. The CDR3 loop reads CASSLSSTDEKLFF. The CDR3 DNA reads TGTGCCAGCAGCTTGTCCTCAACTGATGAAAAACTGTTTTTT.

The rearrangement uses TRBV19 and TRBJ2-5, with 11 bases identical to TRBD2. The junction had 9 bases not matched to a gene; V was cut back by 5 bases and J by 10 bases. The CDR3 has 14 residues. The germline gives CDR1 LNHDA, CDR2 SQIVND (reference sequence). The CDR3 reads CASSSGTSGIVQYF. The CDR3 coding sequence is TGTGCCAGTAGTTCCGGGACTAGCGGAATAGTCCAGTACTTC.

The V call is TRBV19, the J call TRBJ2-7; 7 bases match TRBD1. Germline CDR1 LNHDA, CDR2 SQIVND (reference sequence). The CDR3 extends over 18 amino acids. Trimming removed 5 bases from V and 1 base from J; junction bases left unmatched: 17. The DNA for the CDR3 is TGTGCCAGTAGTTGGAGATTCACCGGGACAGTTACGTCCTACGAGCAGTACTTC. This gives the protein CASSWRFTGTVTSYEQYF.